A single sample is the source of the 13 T cell receptor beta chains below, sequenced in a study of beta chain features in type 1 diabetes. cDNA synthesis used the whole RNA isolate, giving expressed TCRB sequences. Sequencing used immunoSEQ multiplex PCR; TCRdb keeps in-frame clones, though not all of them. The table has about 240,000 clones, about 15% seen once. Study conclusions and caveats: The study found moderately but significantly shorter TCRB CDR3s in all four CD4+ subsets of Type 1 diabetes patients.

Which antigens these TCRs recognize remains unknown. The sequenced sample consisted of naive CD4+ T cells from blood. These TCRs come from a man aged 25 to 40 with type 1 diabetes.

This clone showed up just a few times. The chain joins TRBV5-1 to TRBJ2-7, with 12 bases fitting TRBD2. Trimming at V came to 3 bases and at J to 2 bases, leaving 0 bases not matched to a gene. The V gene's germline CDR1 is SGHRS and CDR2 YFSETQ. The CDR3 length is 14 residues. CDR3 amino acids: CASSSSGGAYEQYF. CDR3 bases: TGCGCCAGCAGCTCTAGCGGGGGGGCCTACGAGCAGTACTTC.

The rearrangement links TRBV6-5 to TRBJ1-5; 10 nucleotides agree with TRBD1. The V segment lost 6 bases and the J segment 5 bases; nucleotides outside the gene matches: 4. This CDR3 is built from 14 residues. Germline CDR1 and CDR2: MNHEY and SVGAGI. CDR3 DNA: TGTGCCAGCAGCCTCGGGACAGGGGATCAGCCCCAGCATTTT. As protein: CASSLGTGDQPQHF.

The J gene is TRBJ2-3, the V gene TRBV7-2; D gene unclear. This CDR3 is 12 amino acids long. The germline CDR1 and CDR2 sequences are SGHTA and FQGNSA. The ends were cut back, 5 bases at V and 4 bases at J, with 7 bases in the middle. CDR3 sequence (DNA): TGTGCCAGCAGCCCTATTGCAGATACGCAGTATTTT. As protein: CASSPIADTQYF.

This chain connects TRBV6-1 to TRBJ2-5; perhaps TRBD2 as D (5 bases). The V end lost 3 bases, the J end lost 1 base, and 6 bases lay between the germline ends. The germline CDR1 and CDR2 sequences are MNHNS and SASEGT. There are 13 residues in the CDR3. The CDR3 coding sequence is TGTGCCAGCAGTGAGGGAGTCCAAGAGACCCAGTACTTC. Translating it yields CASSEGVQETQYF.

The V and J genes are TRBV13 and TRBJ1-2; TRBD1 is a possible D gene (5 bases). The germline V gene encodes CDR1 PRHDT and CDR2 FYEKMQ (reference sequence). The CDR3 has 14 amino acids. The V end was cut by 5 bases, the J end by 1 base, with 11 bases between. The CDR3 protein is CASSRKTVNYGYTF. The CDR3 bases are TGTGCCAGCAGCAGAAAGACAGTTAACTATGGCTACACCTTC.

The chain carries TRBV4-2 and TRBJ2-1; 9 bases align to TRBD2. Trimming cost V 1 base and J 7 bases; bases outside gene matches: 14. CDR1 is LGHNA and CDR2 is YNFKEQ in the germline V gene. The CDR3 spans 18 residues. The CDR3: CASSQGGSGSLGGNEQFF. The CDR3 nucleotides are TGTGCCAGCAGCCAAGGGGGTAGCGGGAGCCTTGGGGGGAATGAGCAGTTCTTC.

The chain combines TRBV6-6 with TRBJ2-4; TRBD2 is a possible D gene (7 bases). The CDR3 sequence is 14 residues long. Deletions cut 4 bases from V and 4 bases from J, with 11 bases between. The germline gives CDR1 MNHNY, CDR2 SVGAGI (reference sequence). Here the CDR3 DNA reads TGTGCCAGCAGTTCCGGGGGGCGGAAAAACATTCAGTACTTC. It yields the protein CASSSGGRKNIQYF.

The J gene is TRBJ2-5, the V gene TRBV11-2, with TRBD1 matching 8 bases. Trimming removed 1 base from V and 5 bases from J; junction bases left unmatched: 6. The CDR3 contains 15 residues. Per the germline V gene, CDR1 is SGHAT and CDR2 is FQNNGV. CDR3 in amino acids: CASSLGSGGGETQYF. CDR3 in DNA: TGTGCCAGCAGCTTAGGATCAGGGGGCGGGGAGACCCAGTACTTC.

The genes are TRBV9 and TRBJ2-3; TRBD2 aligns across 12 bases. In germline, CDR1 is SGDLS, CDR2 YYNGEE. V trimming: 4 bases; J trimming: 3 bases; junction bases outside the gene matches: 9. CDR3 length: 17 residues. For the CDR3, the DNA is TGTGCCAGCAGCCCACGACCGACTAGCGGGGGTACAGATACGCAGTATTTT. Residues: CASSPRPTSGGTDTQYF. The full variable domain, completed using reference TRBV9 and TRBJ2-3, is DSGVTQTPKHLITATGQRVTLRCSPRSGDLSVYWYQQSLDQGLQFLIQYYNGEERAKGNILERFSAQQFPDLHSELNLSSLELGDSALYFCASSPRPTSGGTDTQYFGPGTRLTVL.

V usage is TRBV5-4 and J usage is TRBJ2-1; 15 positions match TRBD2. This CDR3 has 17 amino acids. J was trimmed by 6 bases and V by 4 bases; bases with no gene match: 8. Germline V gene lookup returns CDR1 SGHNT and CDR2 YYREEE (reference sequence). CDR3 region: CASSAGTSGRFGNEQFF. The CDR3 nucleotides are TGTGCCAGCAGCGCCGGGACTAGCGGGAGGTTTGGCAATGAGCAGTTCTTC.

This clone was counted only a few times. This chain joins TRBV29-1 and TRBJ2-5; D is possibly TRBD1 (6 bases). With 7 bases removed from V and 2 bases from J, the gap between germline ends came to 14 bases. Per the germline V gene, CDR1 is SQVTM and CDR2 is ANQGSEA. This CDR3 has 13 residues. CDR3 sequence reads: CSGSRDIQETQYF. In DNA, the CDR3 is TGCAGCGGGTCCCGGGACATACAAGAGACCCAGTACTTC.

This rearrangement joins TRBV2 to TRBJ1-5, with no clear D. Germline V CDR1 and CDR2: SNHLY, FYNNEI. The CDR3 contains 14 residues. Trimming removed 1 base from V and 3 bases from J, with 7 bases in between. The CDR3 loop is CASSEGRVNQPQHF. The CDR3 nucleotides are TGTGCCAGCAGTGAAGGACGGGTCAATCAGCCCCAGCATTTT.

The chain employs TRBV5-1 and TRBJ2-1; a possible D gene is TRBD2 (5 bases). The CDR3 runs to 15 residues. V lost 4 bases, J lost 6 bases, and 17 bases lay in between. In germline, CDR1 is SGHRS, CDR2 YFSETQ. CDR3 sequence reads: CASSPFTGSLNEQFF. The DNA for the CDR3 is TGCGCCAGCAGCCCCTTTACGGGGTCTCTCAATGAGCAGTTCTTC.